The source of this T cell receptor beta chain is a study of neoadjuvant anti-PD-1 for oral cavity cancer. This CDR3 is 15 amino acids long. V dropped 2 bases and J dropped 6 bases, with 17 bases sitting between them. Germline CDR1 reads KGHSH; CDR2 reads LQKENI. The repertoire was sequenced with immunoSEQ multiplex PCR; TCRdb's copy has only in-frame clones and lacks some. The profile shows roughly 34,000 clones, roughly 89% of them singletons. Sample: PBMCs, taken before nivolumab (anti-PD-1) treatment. The chain joins TRBV18 to TRBJ2-7; TRBD2 might be the D (6 bases). The sequence derives from a person aged 35-79 years with oral cavity squamous cell carcinoma. The CDR3 sequence is CASSPIGAAGGEQYF. CDR3 sequence (DNA): TGTGCCAGCTCACCAATAGGGGCAGCGGGCGGCGAGCAGTACTTC.